The rows below give T cell receptor beta chains drawn from one sample of a study of blood T cell repertoires in COVID-19. Some clones are missing from TCRdb's copy, which holds only in-frame ones; the method was immunoSEQ multiplex PCR. The sample consists of tens of thousands of clones, roughly 80% of them appearing once. The source material was peripheral blood. The receptors derive from a woman in her seventies with acute or convalescent COVID-19. CDR3s include the opening cysteine and the closing phenylalanine or tryptophan. D genes are given only for firm matches. Clone sizes are given selectively: once, few, many, or a class where the clone is expanded.

J gene,clone size,D gene,V gene,CDR3 DNA,CDR3 protein
TRBJ1-2,few,TRBD1,TRBV6-1,TGTGCCAGCAGTGCACACTTCGATACAGGGGGCAGTGGCTACACCTTC,CASSAHFDTGGSGYTF
TRBJ1-6,few,NA,TRBV18,TGTGCCAGCTCGCCTCCTATTAATAATTCACCCCTCCACTTT,CASSPPINNSPLHF
TRBJ2-5,NA,NA,TRBV28,TGTGCCAGCAGCCTTGGCGGTCCAGAGACCCAGTACTTC,CASSLGGPETQYF
TRBJ2-1,NA,NA,TRBV5-1,TGCGCCAGCAGCTTGGCCTCAGGGGTTAGTGAGCAGTTCTTC,CASSLASGVSEQFF
TRBJ2-7,NA,NA,TRBV27,TGTGCCAGCAGCCCCTGGACATCCTCCTACGAGCAGTACTTC,CASSPWTSSYEQYF
TRBJ2-1,NA,NA,TRBV28,TGTGCCAGCCGAGGTGTGGATAACTTTTACAATGAGCAGTTCTTC,CASRGVDNFYNEQFF
TRBJ1-1,once,NA,TRBV29-1,TGCAGCGTTCAGCAGGGGCAGATAGGGGCTGAAGCTTTCTTT,CSVQQGQIGAEAFF
TRBJ1-5,NA,TRBD1,TRBV6-2/TRBV6-3,TGTGCCAGCAGTTCGGACAGGCGTCAGCCCCAGCATTTT,CASSSDRRQPQHF
TRBJ1-1,once,NA,TRBV6-2/TRBV6-3,TGTGCCAGCAGCCTCCCCTCGCGAGGGGGGAACACTGAAGCTTTCTTT,CASSLPSRGGNTEAFF
TRBJ1-1,NA,TRBD1,TRBV19,TGTGCCAGCACAGGGGTCCCGAACACTGAAGCTTTCTTT,CASTGVPNTEAFF
TRBJ2-1,NA,NA,TRBV12-3/TRBV12-4,TGTGCCAGCAGTTTGAGGTGGTACAATGAGCAGTTCTTC,CASSLRWYNEQFF
TRBJ2-5,NA,NA,TRBV12-1,TGTGCCAGCAGCTTGGCCCAGTGGGTAGCGGGAGGTAGGGCCCAAGAGACCCAGTACTTC,CASSLAQWVAGGRAQETQYF
TRBJ2-6,NA,NA,TRBV7-2,TGTGCCAGCAGCTTACCCGCCCGAGGGCAGCACTCTGGGGCCAACGTCCTGACTTTC,CASSLPARGQHSGANVLTF
TRBJ1-1,NA,NA,TRBV12-5,TGTGCTAGTGGTTTGGGGGGGGACACTGAAGCTTTCTTT,CASGLGGDTEAFF
TRBJ1-2,NA,TRBD1,TRBV4-1,TGCGCCAGCAGCCAAGGTTCGGGACAGGGGGCGCGAGTGAAAAACTATGGCTACACCTTC,CASSQGSGQGARVKNYGYTF
TRBJ2-7,NA,TRBD1,TRBV15,TGTGCCACCAGCAGAGAACGGGACAGGAATTACGAGCAGTACTTC,CATSRERDRNYEQYF
TRBJ2-3,NA,TRBD2,TRBV5-5,TGTGCCAGCAGCTTTTCTAGCGGTCGCACAGATACGCAGTATTTT,CASSFSSGRTDTQYF
TRBJ2-1,NA,TRBD2,TRBV28,TGTGCCAGCAGTCTGGGACTAGCGGGGAAATACAATGAGCAGTTCTTC,CASSLGLAGKYNEQFF
TRBJ1-5,NA,NA,TRBV28,TGTGCCAGCAGTTTAGACTCCGGGAACTATCAGCCCCAGCATTTT,CASSLDSGNYQPQHF
TRBJ2-7,NA,NA,TRBV28,TGTGCCAGCAGGGAGAGGATAGGTCCTCATTACTTC,CASRERIGPHYF
TRBJ1-6,once,NA,TRBV18,TGTGCCAGCTCATCGGGTGGGAGCTCCTATAATTCACCCCTCCACTTT,CASSSGGSSYNSPLHF
TRBJ2-2,NA,NA,TRBV7-8,TGTGCCAATTTACCCGGGACAACGAACACCGGGGAGCTGTTTTTT,CANLPGTTNTGELFF
TRBJ2-1,NA,NA,TRBV2,TGTGCCAGCCAGGGGTCCGATACATCCTACAATGAGCAGTTCTTC,CASQGSDTSYNEQFF
TRBJ2-1,once,NA,TRBV12-2,TGTGCAAGTCGCTTCGGGGAGTCAAACAATGAGCAGTTCTTC,CASRFGESNNEQFF
TRBJ1-1,NA,NA,TRBV5-6,TGTGCCAGCAGCCAACCAGGGAGGATGAACACTGAAGCTTTCTTT,CASSQPGRMNTEAFF
TRBJ1-5,NA,TRBD1,TRBV6-5,TGTGCCAGCAGTTCCCTCGACAGGGCTGGTCAGCCCCAGCATTTT,CASSSLDRAGQPQHF
TRBJ1-3,few,NA,TRBV10-3,TGTGCCATTGCACGACAGTTAATGGGGAACACCATATATTTT,CAIARQLMGNTIYF
TRBJ2-1,NA,TRBD2,TRBV14,TGTGCCAGCAGCCAAATTTTTAGCTTAGCGGGAATGAATGAGCAGTTCTTC,CASSQIFSLAGMNEQFF
TRBJ1-2,few,TRBD1,TRBV28,TGTGCCAGCAGCGAGACAGGGGGACGGCGGTATGGCTACACCTTC,CASSETGGRRYGYTF
TRBJ1-2,NA,NA,TRBV5-1,TGCGCCAGCAGCCCCTGGACAGTCGGCTATGGCTACACCTTC,CASSPWTVGYGYTF
TRBJ1-3,NA,NA,TRBV6-1,TGTGCCAGCAGTGAAGCACAGGGCAGAAACACCATATATTTT,CASSEAQGRNTIYF
TRBJ2-7,NA,TRBD1,TRBV7-2,TGTGCCAGCAGCTTAGTTGGCAGGGGGACCCCTCTGTACGAGCAGTACTTC,CASSLVGRGTPLYEQYF
TRBJ1-6,NA,NA,TRBV5-1,TGCGCCAGCAGCTTGGCCAGCTCAGGGGTAAACTCACCCCTCCACTTT,CASSLASSGVNSPLHF
TRBJ2-7,NA,TRBD2,TRBV28,TGTGCCAGCAGTTTCGATGTGGGCTGGCTAGCGGGATCCTACGAGCAGTACTTC,CASSFDVGWLAGSYEQYF
TRBJ2-7,NA,TRBD1,TRBV19,TGTGCCAGTAGTATTCAGGGGGAGAGATACGAGCAGTACTTC,CASSIQGERYEQYF
TRBJ2-7,few,TRBD1,TRBV23-1,TGCGCCAGCAGTCCGGGACAGGTAACCTACGAGCAGTACTTC,CASSPGQVTYEQYF
TRBJ1-6,NA,NA,TRBV19,TGTGCCAGTGCAACACAGGGTAATAATTCACCCCTCCACTTT,CASATQGNNSPLHF
TRBJ1-2,NA,TRBD1,TRBV7-8,TGTGCCAGCGTAGGACAGGGTAACTATGGCTACACCTTC,CASVGQGNYGYTF
TRBJ1-3,few,NA,TRBV7-2,TGTGCCAGCAGCATCGACAGAATAGGAAACACCATATATTTT,CASSIDRIGNTIYF
TRBJ1-1,NA,NA,TRBV2,TGTGCCAGCAGTGCCCAGTTGAACACTGAAGCTTTCTTT,CASSAQLNTEAFF
TRBJ2-7,NA,NA,TRBV3-1/TRBV3-2,TGTGCCAGCAGCTTTCGACAGAGCTACGAGCAGTACTTC,CASSFRQSYEQYF
TRBJ1-1,NA,NA,TRBV6-2/TRBV6-3,TGTGCCAGCAGTTACTCGACTGGGGGGGGCTGGGTGAACACTGAAGCTTTCTTT,CASSYSTGGGWVNTEAFF
TRBJ2-1,NA,TRBD2,TRBV27,TGTGCCAGCAGTCCCTGGCTAGCGGCGGGAGGTTACAATGAGCAGTTCTTC,CASSPWLAAGGYNEQFF
TRBJ1-2,NA,TRBD1,TRBV27,TGTGCCAGCAGTCTTCAGGGGGGTCGCGGCTACACCTTC,CASSLQGGRGYTF
TRBJ2-3,once,TRBD2,TRBV19,TGTGCCAGTAGTATAGATCCCACTAGCGGGAGGCCCCCGGATACGCAGTATTTT,CASSIDPTSGRPPDTQYF
TRBJ1-1,NA,NA,TRBV18,TGTGCCAGCTCACCTGGACAAACTTACACTGAAGCTTTCTTT,CASSPGQTYTEAFF
TRBJ1-3,few,TRBD1,TRBV6-5,TGTGCCAGTTCAGGGGGAGCCGGAAACACCATATATTTT,CASSGGAGNTIYF
TRBJ1-5,NA,NA,TRBV19,TGTGCCAGTAGCACAACCGGGGTGAGCAATCAGCCCCAGCATTTT,CASSTTGVSNQPQHF
TRBJ1-3,once,TRBD1,TRBV5-6,TGTGCCAGCAGCGGCCGGGACAGGGGGTCTGGAAACACCATATATTTT,CASSGRDRGSGNTIYF
TRBJ1-6,few,NA,TRBV18,TGTGCCAGCTCACCAGGGGGGAGCTCCTATAATTCACCCCTCCACTTT,CASSPGGSSYNSPLHF
TRBJ2-1,NA,NA,TRBV6-5,TGTGCCAGCAGTTACTTGGGGGCCCGGGACAATGAGCAGTTCTTC,CASSYLGARDNEQFF
TRBJ1-2,NA,NA,TRBV9,TGTGCCAGCAGCGTAGGCAGAAATAACTATGGCTACACCTTC,CASSVGRNNYGYTF
TRBJ2-1,NA,NA,TRBV27,TGTGCCAGCTCCCGGAGGGTGGATGAGCAGTTCTTC,CASSRRVDEQFF
TRBJ1-5,NA,NA,TRBV7-9,TGTGCCAGCAGCTTAGTGGTCCGGCAGGGAAAGGAGCAGCCCCAGCATTTT,CASSLVVRQGKEQPQHF
TRBJ2-5,NA,TRBD2,TRBV18,TGTGCCAGCTCGCAGAGTTACAAGCTAGCGGGAGGCACGGGGTGGGAGACCCAGTACTTC,CASSQSYKLAGGTGWETQYF